This TCR beta chain came from a study of OX40 agonist ivuxolimab in advanced cancers. Blood specimens came from baseline, cycle 4 day 1, and cycle 7 day 1. The table came from immunoSEQ multiplex PCR; TCRdb's copy has only in-frame clones and leaves some out. The table includes 25,000 to 30,000 clones, approximately 85% detected once. Trimming left V 2 bases short and J 2 bases short, with 1 base between. The germline V gene has CDR1 SGDLS and CDR2 YYNGEE. The CDR3 length is 12 residues. The sequence was collected from an adult with an advanced solid tumor such as melanoma, head and neck, liver or kidney cancer. The chain combines TRBV9 with TRBJ2-2, with D unresolved. The sample consisted of CD4+ or CD8+ T cells sorted from blood, taken in a trial of the OX40 agonist ivuxolimab. The CDR3 bases are TGTGCCAGCAGCGTTAACACCGGGGAGCTGTTTTTT. Translation: CASSVNTGELFF.